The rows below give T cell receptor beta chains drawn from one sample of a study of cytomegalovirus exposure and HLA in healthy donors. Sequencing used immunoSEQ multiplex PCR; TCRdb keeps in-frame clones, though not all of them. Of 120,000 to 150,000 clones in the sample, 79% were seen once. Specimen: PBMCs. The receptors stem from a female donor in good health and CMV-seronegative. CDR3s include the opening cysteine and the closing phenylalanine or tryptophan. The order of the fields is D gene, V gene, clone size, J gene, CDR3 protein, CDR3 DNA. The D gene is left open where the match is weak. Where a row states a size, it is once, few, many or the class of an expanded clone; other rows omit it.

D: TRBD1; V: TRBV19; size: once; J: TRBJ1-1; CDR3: CASSPAQGARMEAFF; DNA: TGTGCCAGTAGTCCAGCACAGGGGGCAAGGATGGAAGCTTTCTTT
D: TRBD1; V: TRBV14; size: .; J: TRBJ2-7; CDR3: CASSQGQGNGEQYF; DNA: TGTGCCAGCAGCCAAGGACAGGGTAACGGCGAGCAGTACTTC
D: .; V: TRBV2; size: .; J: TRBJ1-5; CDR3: CASTLSRSQPQHF; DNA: TGTGCCAGCACCCTCTCGCGGAGTCAGCCCCAGCATTTT
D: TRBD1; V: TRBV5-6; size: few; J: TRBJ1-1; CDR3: CASSLAGQGNTEAFF; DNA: TGTGCCAGCAGCTTGGCGGGACAGGGGAACACTGAAGCTTTCTTT
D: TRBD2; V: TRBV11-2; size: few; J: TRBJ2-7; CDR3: CASSQGLAGVAEQYF; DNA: TGTGCCAGCAGCCAAGGACTAGCGGGAGTTGCCGAGCAGTACTTC
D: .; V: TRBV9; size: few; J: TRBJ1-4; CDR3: CASSVGIAANEKLFF; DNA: TGTGCCAGCAGCGTAGGGATAGCAGCTAATGAAAAACTGTTTTTT
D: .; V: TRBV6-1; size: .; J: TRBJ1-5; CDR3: CASSPRQTQPQHF; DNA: TGTGCCAGCAGTCCAAGACAGACCCAGCCCCAGCATTTT
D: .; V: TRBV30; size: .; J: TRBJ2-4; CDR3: CAWSMRLGGNIQYF; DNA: TGTGCCTGGAGTATGCGCCTAGGAGGAAACATTCAGTACTTC
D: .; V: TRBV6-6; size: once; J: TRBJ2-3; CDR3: CALSGYSTDTQYF; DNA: TGTGCCCTTAGCGGCTATAGCACAGATACGCAGTATTTT
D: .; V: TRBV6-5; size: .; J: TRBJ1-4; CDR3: CASSYGRGNEKLFF; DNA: TGTGCCAGCAGTTACGGCAGGGGCAATGAAAAACTGTTTTTT
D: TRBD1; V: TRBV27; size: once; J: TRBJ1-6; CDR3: CASSIPIFGTVLNSPLHF; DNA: TGTGCCAGCAGCATCCCAATCTTCGGGACAGTCTTAAATTCACCCCTCCACTTT
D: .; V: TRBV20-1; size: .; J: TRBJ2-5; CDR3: CSARGQETQYF; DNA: TGCAGTGCACGGGGGCAAGAGACCCAGTACTTC
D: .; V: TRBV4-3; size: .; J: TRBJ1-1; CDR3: CASSQDAGITEAFF; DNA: TGCGCCAGCAGCCAAGACGCGGGGATCACTGAAGCTTTCTTT
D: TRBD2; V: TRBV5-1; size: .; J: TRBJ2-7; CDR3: CASSSGLAGAREQYF; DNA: TGCGCCAGCAGCTCGGGACTAGCGGGCGCCCGGGAGCAGTACTTC
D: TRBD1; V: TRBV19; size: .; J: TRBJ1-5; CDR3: CASRPQGGNQPQHF; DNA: TGTGCCAGTAGACCTCAGGGGGGCAATCAGCCCCAGCATTTT
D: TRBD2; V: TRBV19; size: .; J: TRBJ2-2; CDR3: CASSIYGLAGPSGANTGELFF; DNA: TGTGCCAGTAGTATATACGGCCTAGCGGGTCCCTCAGGGGCGAACACCGGGGAGCTGTTTTTT
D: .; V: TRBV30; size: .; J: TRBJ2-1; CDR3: CAWSVPGQYNEQFF; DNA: TGTGCCTGGAGTGTTCCGGGTCAGTACAATGAGCAGTTCTTC
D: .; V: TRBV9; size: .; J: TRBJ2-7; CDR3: CASSVATGSYEQYF; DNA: TGTGCCAGCAGCGTAGCTACTGGCTCCTACGAGCAGTACTTC
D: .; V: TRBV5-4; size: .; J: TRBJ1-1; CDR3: CASSFAGAMNTEAFF; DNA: TGTGCCAGCAGCTTTGCAGGGGCTATGAACACTGAAGCTTTCTTT
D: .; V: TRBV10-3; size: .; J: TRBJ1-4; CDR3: CAISDGGSLNEKLFF; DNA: TGTGCCATCAGTGATGGGGGCTCACTTAATGAAAAACTGTTTTTT
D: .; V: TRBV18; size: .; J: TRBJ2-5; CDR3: CASSPDSPQETQYF; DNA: TGTGCCAGCTCACCTGACAGTCCCCAAGAGACCCAGTACTTC
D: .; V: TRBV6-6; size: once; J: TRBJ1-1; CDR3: CASSKGMDTEAFF; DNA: TGTGCCAGCAGTAAGGGGATGGACACTGAAGCTTTCTTT
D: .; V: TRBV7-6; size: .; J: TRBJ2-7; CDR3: CASSLDRDTPYEQYF; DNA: TGTGCCAGCAGCCTCGACCGGGACACCCCCTACGAGCAGTACTTC
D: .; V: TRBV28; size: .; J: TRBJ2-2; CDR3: CASSPPGTRGELFF; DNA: TGTGCCAGCAGCCCGCCCGGCACTAGAGGGGAGCTGTTTTTT
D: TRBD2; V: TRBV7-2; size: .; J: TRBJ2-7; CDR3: CASSFAGLAGGEQYF; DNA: TGTGCCAGCAGCTTTGCCGGACTAGCGGGAGGCGAGCAGTACTTC
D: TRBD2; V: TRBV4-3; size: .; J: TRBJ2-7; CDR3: CASSLSGGAYEQYF; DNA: TGCGCCAGCAGCCTTAGCGGGGGAGCCTACGAGCAGTACTTC
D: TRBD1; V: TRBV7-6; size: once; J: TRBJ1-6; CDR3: CASSSDRGNSPLHF; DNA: TGTGCCAGCAGCTCGGACAGGGGTAATTCACCCCTCCACTTT
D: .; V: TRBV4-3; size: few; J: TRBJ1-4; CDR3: CASSQDLAGVGSEKLFF; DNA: TGCGCCAGCAGCCAAGATTTAGCGGGGGTGGGGAGTGAAAAACTGTTTTTT
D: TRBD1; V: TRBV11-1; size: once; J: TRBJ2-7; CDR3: CASSERQGKAYEQYF; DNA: TGTGCCAGCAGCGAGAGACAGGGGAAGGCCTACGAGCAGTACTTC